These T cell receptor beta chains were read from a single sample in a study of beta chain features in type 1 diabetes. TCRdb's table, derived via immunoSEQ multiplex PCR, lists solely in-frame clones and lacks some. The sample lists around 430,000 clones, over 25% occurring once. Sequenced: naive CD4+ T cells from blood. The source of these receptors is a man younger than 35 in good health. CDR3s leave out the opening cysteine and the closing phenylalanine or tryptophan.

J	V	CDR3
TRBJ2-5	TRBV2	ASSERREY
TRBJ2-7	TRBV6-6	ASTGDSPYEQY
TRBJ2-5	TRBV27	ASSFVQEETQY
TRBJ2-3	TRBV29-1	SVRDRGPTDTQY
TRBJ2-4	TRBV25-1	ASSENSGTRRDIQY
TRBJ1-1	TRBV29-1	STSTPNTEAF
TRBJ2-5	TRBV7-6	ASSSRLRERQETQY
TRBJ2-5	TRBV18	ASSPQTGARETQY
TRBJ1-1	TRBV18	ASSPQGVNTEAF
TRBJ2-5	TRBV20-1	SAPAGETQY
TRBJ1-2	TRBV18	ASSPVDGRTYGYT
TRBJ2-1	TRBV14	ASSQVTAYNEQF
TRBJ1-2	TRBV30	AWRVRYYGYT
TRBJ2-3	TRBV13	ASSLSPDTQY
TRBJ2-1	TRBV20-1	SAGGRNEQF
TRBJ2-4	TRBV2	ASNEAGGAKNIQY
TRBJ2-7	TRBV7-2	ASSYHQVGEQY
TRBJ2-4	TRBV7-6	ASSSRIGKEKNIQY
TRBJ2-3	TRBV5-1	ASSLRSGTDTQY
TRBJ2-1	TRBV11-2	ASSPGDGQF
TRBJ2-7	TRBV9	ASSVAPSGYYEQY
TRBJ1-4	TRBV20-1	SVLRGEKLF
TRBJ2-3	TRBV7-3	ASSVTGGTDTQY
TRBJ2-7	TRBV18	ASSPMASYEQY
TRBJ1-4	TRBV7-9	ASSSILREKLF
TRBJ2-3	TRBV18	ASSPDKTVSTDTQY
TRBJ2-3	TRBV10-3	AIRGPGADTQY
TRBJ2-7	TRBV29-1	SAHRGSDEQY
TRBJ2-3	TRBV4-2	ASSQEQRERTDTQY
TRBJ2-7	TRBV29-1	SVEAESAEQY
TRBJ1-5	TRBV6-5	ASSHYTNQPQH
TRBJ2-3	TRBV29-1	SVERGAAADTQY
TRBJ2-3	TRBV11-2	ASSLRGLDTQY
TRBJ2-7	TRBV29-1	SVGLHYEQY
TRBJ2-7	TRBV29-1	SVGQTYEQY
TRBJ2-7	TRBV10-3	ATAPDSSYEQY
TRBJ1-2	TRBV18	ASSYEQGLNGYT
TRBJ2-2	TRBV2	ASSPRGNTGELF
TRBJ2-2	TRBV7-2	ASSLAAVANTGELF
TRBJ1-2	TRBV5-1	ASSPDTGANYGYT
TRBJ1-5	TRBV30	AWSVLRENQPQH
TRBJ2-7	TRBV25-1	ASSESGVYEQY
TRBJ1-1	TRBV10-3	AISYSGNTEAF
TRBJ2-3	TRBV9	ASSVSGSRPTDTQY
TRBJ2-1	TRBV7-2	ASSSDETPLMYNEQF
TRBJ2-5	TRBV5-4	ASSFGLAGQETQY
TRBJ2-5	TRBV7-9	ASSFLVASTTQY
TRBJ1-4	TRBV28	ASSLAGAKLF
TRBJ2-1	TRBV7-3	ASSHQGLADYNEQF
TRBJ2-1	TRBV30	AWSQRASYNEQF
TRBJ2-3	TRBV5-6	ASSLSGTDTQY
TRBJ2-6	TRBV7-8	ASSVIGLLSGANVLT
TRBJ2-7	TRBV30	AWSVPGQGAYEQY